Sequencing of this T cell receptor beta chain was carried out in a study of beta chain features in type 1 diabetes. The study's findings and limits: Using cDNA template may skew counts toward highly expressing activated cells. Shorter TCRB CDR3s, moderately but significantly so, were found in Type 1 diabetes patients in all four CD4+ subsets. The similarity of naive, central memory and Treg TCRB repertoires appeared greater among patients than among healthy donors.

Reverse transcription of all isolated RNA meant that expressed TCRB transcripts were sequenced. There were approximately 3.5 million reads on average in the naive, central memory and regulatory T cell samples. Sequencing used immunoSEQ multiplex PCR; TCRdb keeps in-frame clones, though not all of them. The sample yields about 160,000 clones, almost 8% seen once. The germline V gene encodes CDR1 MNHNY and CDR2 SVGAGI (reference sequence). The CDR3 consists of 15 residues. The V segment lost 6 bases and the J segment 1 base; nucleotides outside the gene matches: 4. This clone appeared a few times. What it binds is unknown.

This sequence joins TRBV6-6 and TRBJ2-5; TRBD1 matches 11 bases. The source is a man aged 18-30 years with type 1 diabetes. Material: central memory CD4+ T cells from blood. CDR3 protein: CASRSGTGGQETQYF. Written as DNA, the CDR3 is TGTGCCAGCAGGTCCGGGACAGGGGGCCAAGAGACCCAGTACTTC.